This entry concerns a single T cell receptor (beta chain). This receptor's antigen is unknown. Per-nucleotide qualities are absent, and no much larger clonotype sits a single base away. This specimen belongs to a study of blood T cell repertoires in COVID-19 (dated by TCRdb to 2020 to 2022). In the study overall: The collaborator samples originated in the United States, Italy and Spain and spanned the acute and convalescent phases of COVID-19. The repertoires were released in a freely available public database meant as a resource for research on the immune response to SARS-CoV-2. The dataset comprised deeply sampled blood TCRbeta repertoires from subjects exposed to, actively infected with, or recovered from COVID-19. Sample metadata almost always included a de-identified subject ID, COVID-19 status, age in years and sex. HLA class I and class II types, where available, came from metadata supplied by the sample provider rather than from assay-based typing. The material from the prospective study consisted of cDNA or gDNA derived from T cells, B-cell-depleted T cells, or PBMCs. The samples were drawn from two sources: the first 160 participants of the ongoing ImmuneRACE study, and 1,200 or so subjects contributed by 6 global collaborators. The full study reports these points: The quantity of clinical and demographic metadata differed by source and by participant and was supplied without curation.

The CDR3 holds 14 amino acids from the cysteine to the phenylalanine. The sequence is cut down to CDR3 DNA, 42 bases in frame from base 1. Taken from the germline V gene (reference sequence), the CDR1 and CDR2 loops are GTSNPN and SVGIG. Clipping removes 4 bases from V and 0 bases from J, with 2 as the unmatched junction base count. Collaborating institutions collected whole blood in K2EDTA tubes following their own protocols. For TCRbeta analysis, collaborators shipped samples in one of three forms: frozen whole blood, isolated PBMCs, or DNA extracted from either of those sample types. TCRbeta CDR3 regions were amplified from genomic DNA by means of the immunoSEQ Assay, a bias-controlled multiplex PCR. Regarding the original processing steps: The number of nucleated cells in each sample was estimated by amplification of reference gene primers within the assay. To quantify the absolute abundance of each unique TCRbeta CDR3 rearrangement, sequence reads were collapsed and filtered. Productive Simpson clonality was computed per sample as the square root of Simpson's diversity index over productive rearrangements. TCRdb mirrors the immuneACCESS table, restricted to in-frame sequences. Some clones are absent from its copies; in checked studies, under half trace to an unresolved V gene, and the reason for the others is unknown. V, J and clone size were drawn from that table, and D and trimming were deduced from the DNA. Present in this sample are under 95,000 clones, roughly 89% of which were seen just once. The top ten clones comprise approximately 6.4% of the sample.

Recombination connected TRBV30 to TRBJ2-2; the central 7 bases match TRBD1. The sample consisted of peripheral blood. The sequence was obtained from a woman aged 50 to 65 with acute or convalescent COVID-19. CDR3 reads: CAWNRGSNTGELFF. The DNA is TGTGCCTGGAACAGGGGATCGAACACCGGGGAGCTGTTTTTT.